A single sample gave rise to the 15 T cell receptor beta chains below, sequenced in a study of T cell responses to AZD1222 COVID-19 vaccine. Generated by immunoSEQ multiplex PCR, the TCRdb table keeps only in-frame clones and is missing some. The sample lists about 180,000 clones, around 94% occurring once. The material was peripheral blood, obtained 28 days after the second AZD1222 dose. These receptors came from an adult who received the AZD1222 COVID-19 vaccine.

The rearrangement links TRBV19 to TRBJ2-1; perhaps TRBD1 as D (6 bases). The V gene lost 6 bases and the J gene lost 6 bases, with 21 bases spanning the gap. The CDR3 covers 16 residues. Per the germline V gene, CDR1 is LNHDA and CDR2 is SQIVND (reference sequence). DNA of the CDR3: TGTGCCAGTAGATCGATGCCACCCCAGGGGCGCAATGAGCAGTTCTTC. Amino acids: CASRSMPPQGRNEQFF.

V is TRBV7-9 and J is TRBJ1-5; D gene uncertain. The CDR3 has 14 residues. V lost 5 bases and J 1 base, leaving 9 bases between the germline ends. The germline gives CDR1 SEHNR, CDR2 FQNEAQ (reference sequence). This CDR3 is CASSPGRSNQPQHF. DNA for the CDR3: TGTGCCAGCAGCCCGGGTCGGAGCAATCAGCCCCAGCATTTT.

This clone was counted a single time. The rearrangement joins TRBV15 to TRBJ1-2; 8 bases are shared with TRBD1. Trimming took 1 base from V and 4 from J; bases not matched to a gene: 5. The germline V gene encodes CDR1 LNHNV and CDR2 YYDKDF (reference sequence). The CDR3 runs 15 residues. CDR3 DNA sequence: TGTGCCACCAGCAGAGGGGGACAGGCTCTCTATGGCTACACCTTC. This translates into CATSRGGQALYGYTF.

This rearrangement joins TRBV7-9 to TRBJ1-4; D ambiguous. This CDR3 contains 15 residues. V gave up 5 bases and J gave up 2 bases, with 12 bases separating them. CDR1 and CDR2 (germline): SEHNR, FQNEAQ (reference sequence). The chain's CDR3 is CASSADEVTNEKLFF. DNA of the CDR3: TGTGCCAGCAGCGCCGACGAGGTTACTAATGAAAAACTGTTTTTT.

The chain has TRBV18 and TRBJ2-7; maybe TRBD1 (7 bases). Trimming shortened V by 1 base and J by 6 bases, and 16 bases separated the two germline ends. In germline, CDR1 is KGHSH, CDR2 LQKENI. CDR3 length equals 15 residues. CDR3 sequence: CASSPLAEGASEQYF. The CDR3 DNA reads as TGTGCCAGCTCACCACTAGCGGAGGGGGCGTCCGAGCAGTACTTC. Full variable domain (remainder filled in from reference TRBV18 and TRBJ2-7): NAGVMQNPRHLVRRRGQEARLRCSPMKGHSHVYWYRQLPEEGLKFMVYLQKENIIDESGMPKERFSAEFPKEGPSILRIQQVVRGDSAAYFCASSPLAEGASEQYFGPGTRLTVT.

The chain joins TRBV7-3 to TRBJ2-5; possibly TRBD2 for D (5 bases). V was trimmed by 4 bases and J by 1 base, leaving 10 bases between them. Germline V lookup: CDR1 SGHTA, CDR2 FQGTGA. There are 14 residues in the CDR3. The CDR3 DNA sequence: TGTGCCAGCAGCTCCCCTGGAGGCCAAGAGACCCAGTACTTC. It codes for CASSSPGGQETQYF.

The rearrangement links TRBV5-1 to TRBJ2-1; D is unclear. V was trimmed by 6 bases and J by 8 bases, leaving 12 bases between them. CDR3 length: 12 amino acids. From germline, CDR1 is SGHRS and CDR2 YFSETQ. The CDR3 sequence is CASTGRWYEQFF. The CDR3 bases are TGCGCCAGCACTGGCCGGTGGTATGAGCAGTTCTTC.

The CDR3 sequence: CASSSPGRGLFF. The DNA for the CDR3 is TGTGCCAGCAGCTCCCCCGGGAGGGGACTGTTTTTT. The chain joins TRBV6-2 or TRBV6-3 to TRBJ1-4, with a possible D match to TRBD1 (5 bases). CDR3 length: 12 residues. V was pared by 6 bases and J by 13 bases, with 15 bases between. Per germline, CDR1 MNHEY and CDR2 SVGEGT.

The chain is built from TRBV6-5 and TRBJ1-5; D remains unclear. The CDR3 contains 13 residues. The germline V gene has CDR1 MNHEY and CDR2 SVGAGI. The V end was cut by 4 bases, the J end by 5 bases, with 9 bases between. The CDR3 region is CASSFRLDQPQHF. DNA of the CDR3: TGTGCCAGCAGTTTCAGACTCGATCAGCCCCAGCATTTT.

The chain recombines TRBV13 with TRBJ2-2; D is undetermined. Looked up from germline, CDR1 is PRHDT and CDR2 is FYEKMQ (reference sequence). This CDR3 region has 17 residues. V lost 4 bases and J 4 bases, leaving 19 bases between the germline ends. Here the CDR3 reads CASSYLGPGKGTGELFF. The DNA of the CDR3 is TGTGCCAGCAGCTACCTCGGACCCGGCAAAGGCACCGGGGAGCTGTTTTTT.

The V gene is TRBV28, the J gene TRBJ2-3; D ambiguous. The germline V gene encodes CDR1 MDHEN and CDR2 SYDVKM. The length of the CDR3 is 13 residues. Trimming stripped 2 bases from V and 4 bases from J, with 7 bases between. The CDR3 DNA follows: TGTGCCAGCAGTTTACAGTTTTCAGATACGCAGTATTTT. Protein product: CASSLQFSDTQYF. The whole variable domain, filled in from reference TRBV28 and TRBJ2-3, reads DVKVTQSSRYLVKRTGEKVFLECVQDMDHENMFWYRQDPGLGLRLIYFSYDVKMKEKGDIPEGYSVSREKKERFSLILESASTNQTSMYLCASSLQFSDTQYFGPGTRLTVL.

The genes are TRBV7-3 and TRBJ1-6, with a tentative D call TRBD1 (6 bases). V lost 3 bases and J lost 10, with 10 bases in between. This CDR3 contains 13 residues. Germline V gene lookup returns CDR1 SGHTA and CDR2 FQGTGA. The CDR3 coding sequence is TGTGCCAGCAGCTTGGACAGTGGATCACCCCTCCACTTT. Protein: CASSLDSGSPLHF.

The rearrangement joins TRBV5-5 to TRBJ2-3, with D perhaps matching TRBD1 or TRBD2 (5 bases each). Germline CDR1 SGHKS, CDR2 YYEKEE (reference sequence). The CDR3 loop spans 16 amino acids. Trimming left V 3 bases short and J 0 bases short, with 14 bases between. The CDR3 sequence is CASSWGMGISTDTQYF. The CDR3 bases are TGTGCCAGCAGCTGGGGGATGGGCATAAGCACAGATACGCAGTATTTT.

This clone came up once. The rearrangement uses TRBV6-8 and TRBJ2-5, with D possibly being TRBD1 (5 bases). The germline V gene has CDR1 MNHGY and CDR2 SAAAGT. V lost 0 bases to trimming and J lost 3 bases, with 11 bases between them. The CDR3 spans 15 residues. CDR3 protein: CASSYSTRGKETQYF. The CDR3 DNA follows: TGTGCCAGCAGTTACTCGACAAGGGGTAAAGAGACCCAGTACTTC.

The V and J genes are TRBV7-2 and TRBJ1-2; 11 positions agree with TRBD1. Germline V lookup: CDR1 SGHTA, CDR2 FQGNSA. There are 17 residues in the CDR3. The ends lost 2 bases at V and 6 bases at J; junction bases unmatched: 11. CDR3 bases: TGTGCCAGCAGCTTAAATCTTGGACCGGGACAGGGGGATGGCTACACCTTC. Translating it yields CASSLNLGPGQGDGYTF.